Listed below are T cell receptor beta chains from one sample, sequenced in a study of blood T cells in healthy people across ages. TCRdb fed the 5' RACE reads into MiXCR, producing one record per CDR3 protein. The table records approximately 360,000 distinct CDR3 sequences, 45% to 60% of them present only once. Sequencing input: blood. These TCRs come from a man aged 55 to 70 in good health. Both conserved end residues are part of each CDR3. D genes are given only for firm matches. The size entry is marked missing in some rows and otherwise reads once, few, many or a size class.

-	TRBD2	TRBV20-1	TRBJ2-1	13	TGCAGCGTAGCGGGTCGCTCCTACAATGAGCAGTTCTTC	CSVAGRSYNEQFF
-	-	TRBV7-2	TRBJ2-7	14	TGTGCCAGCAGCTTATTGACTGTATCGAACGAGCAGTACTTC	CASSLLTVSNEQYF
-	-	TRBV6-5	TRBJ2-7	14	TGTGCCAGCAGTTACTGGGGCCAAACCAATGAGCAGTACTTC	CASSYWGQTNEQYF
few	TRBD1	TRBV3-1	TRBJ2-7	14	TGTGCCAGCAGCCAACTCGGACAGGACTACGAGCAGTACTTC	CASSQLGQDYEQYF
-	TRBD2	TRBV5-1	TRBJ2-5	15	TGCGCCAGCAGCCGCTGGGGAGGGGTCAGGGAGACCCAGTACTTC	CASSRWGGVRETQYF
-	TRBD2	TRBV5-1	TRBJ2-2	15	TGCGCCGGATCACCTTCGGGAGGGCCAAACGGGGAGCTGTTTTTT	CAGSPSGGPNGELFF
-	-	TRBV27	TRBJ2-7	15	TGTGCCAGCAGTCTGGGGGGGGCAAAGTCGTACGAGCAGTACTTC	CASSLGGAKSYEQYF
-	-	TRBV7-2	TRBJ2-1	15	TGTGCCAGCAGCCCACTAGGGCCCTACCAAGAGACCCAGTTCTTC	CASSPLGPYQETQFF
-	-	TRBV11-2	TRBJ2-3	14	TGTGCCAGCAGCCCGGGCTCTAGCACAGATACGCAGTATTTT	CASSPGSSTDTQYF
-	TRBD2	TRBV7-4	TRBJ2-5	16	TGTGCCAGCAGCCCAGCGGGGCTCCGACCCCAAGAGACCCAGTACTTC	CASSPAGLRPQETQYF
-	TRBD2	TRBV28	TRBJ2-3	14	TGTGCCAGCAGCCCACTAGCGCAAGCAGATACGCAGTATTTT	CASSPLAQADTQYF
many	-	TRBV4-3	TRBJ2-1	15	TGCGCCAGCAGCCAAGATCTGCTCACCTACAATGAGCAGTTCTTC	CASSQDLLTYNEQFF
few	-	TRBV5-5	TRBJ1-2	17	TGTGCCAGCAGCTTCTTAGATGCCCCGCAATACAACTATGGCTACACCTTC	CASSFLDAPQYNYGYTF
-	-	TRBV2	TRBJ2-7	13	TGTGCCAGCAGGACTAGTTCAACCTACGAGCAGTACTTC	CASRTSSTYEQYF
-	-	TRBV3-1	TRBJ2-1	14	TGTGCCAGCAGCCAAGATGGGGGGTTTGGTGAGCAGTTCTTC	CASSQDGGFGEQFF
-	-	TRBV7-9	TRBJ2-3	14	TGTGCCAGCAGCTTCCAGGGATTCACAGATACGCAGTATTTT	CASSFQGFTDTQYF
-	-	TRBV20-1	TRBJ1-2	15	TGCAGTGCTAGAGATCGAGACAAATCTAACTATGGCTACACCTTC	CSARDRDKSNYGYTF
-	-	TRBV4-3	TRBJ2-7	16	TGCGCCAGCAGCCAAGATGAGAACGTCCGAGCCTACGAGCAGTACTTC	CASSQDENVRAYEQYF
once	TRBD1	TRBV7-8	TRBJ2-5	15	TGTGCCAGCAGCTTAGGGACAGGGGGCTCGGGGGAGCAGTACTTC	CASSLGTGGSGEQYF
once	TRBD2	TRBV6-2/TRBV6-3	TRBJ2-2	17	TGTGCCAGCTTGGGCCCCTTACGACTAGCGGGAACCGGGGAGCTGTTTTTT	CASLGPLRLAGTGELFF
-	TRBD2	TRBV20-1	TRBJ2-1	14	TGCAGTGCTAACCCGACTAGCGGGGCCAATGAGCAGTTCTTC	CSANPTSGANEQFF
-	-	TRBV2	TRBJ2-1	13	TGTGCCAGCAGTCCGGGGGTATACAATGAGCAGTTCTTC	CASSPGVYNEQFF
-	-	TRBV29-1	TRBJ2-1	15	TGCAGCGCGTCCCGAAGCGCTTCCCCCTACAATGAGCAGTTCTTC	CSASRSASPYNEQFF
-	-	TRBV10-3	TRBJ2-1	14	TGTGCCATCAGTGAGTCGAACAGCGCCAATGGGCAGTTCTTC	CAISESNSANGQFF
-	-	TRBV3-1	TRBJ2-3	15	TGTGCCAGCAGCCAAGATCTTGGGGTCCCAGATACGCAGTATTTT	CASSQDLGVPDTQYF
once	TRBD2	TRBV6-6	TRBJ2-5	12	TGTGCCAACAGTGGGGGGGGAGAGACCCAGTACTTC	CANSGGGETQYF
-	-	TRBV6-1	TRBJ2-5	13	TGTGCCAGCAGTGAATTGGGTTTGGAGACCCAGTACTTC	CASSELGLETQYF
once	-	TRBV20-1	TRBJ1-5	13	TGCAGTGCTGTGGACGTTAGCAATCAGCCCCAGCATTTT	CSAVDVSNQPQHF